These 32 T cell receptor beta chains were sequenced from one sample in a study of beta chain features in type 1 diabetes. Study-wide results and caveats: In all four CD4+ subsets, TCRB CDR3 length was significantly, moderately reduced in type 1 diabetes.

Every bit of the isolated RNA underwent reverse transcription, so sequencing read expressed TCRB transcripts. The repertoire was sequenced with immunoSEQ multiplex PCR; TCRdb's copy has only in-frame clones and lacks some. The sample lists 350,000 to 400,000 clones, roughly 13% occurring once. These receptors are not linked to any known antigen. Sequencing was done on a sample of naive CD4+ T cells from blood. Source of these receptors: a woman under 30 with type 1 diabetes.

This clone occurred a few times. The chain has TRBV5-6 and TRBJ2-7; TRBD2 is a possible D gene (6 bases). CDR1 is SGHDT, CDR2 YYEEEE, per germline. The CDR3 spans 14 residues. V lost 4 bases to trimming and J lost 2 bases, with 13 bases between them. CDR3 sequence (DNA): TGTGCCAGCAGCGCCGGGAGACCTCCCTACGAGCAGTACTTC. This encodes CASSAGRPPYEQYF. Combining the CDR3 with reference TRBV5-6 and TRBJ2-7 gives the whole variable domain DAGVTQSPTHLIKTRGQQVTLRCSPKSGHDTVSWYQQALGQGPQFIFQYYEEEERQRGNFPDRFSGHQFPNYSSELNVNALLLGDSALYLCASSAGRPPYEQYFGPGTRLTVT.

This chain links TRBV4-2 with TRBJ2-1, with D perhaps matching TRBD2 (6 bases). The CDR3 runs 14 residues. CDR1 and CDR2 from the germline V gene are LGHNA and YNFKEQ. V was shortened by 3 bases and J by 8 bases, with 14 bases between the two germline ends. CDR3 sequence reads: CASSQGTWGDEQFF. Written as DNA, the CDR3 is TGTGCCAGCAGCCAGGGGACTTGGGGGGATGAGCAGTTCTTC.

This clone showed up just a few times. The chain is built from TRBV9 and TRBJ2-5; TRBD2 aligns across 7 bases. There are 15 residues in the CDR3. Germline V gene data show CDR1 as SGDLS and CDR2 as YYNGEE. J lost 3 bases, V lost 2 bases, and 7 bases had no gene match. The CDR3 region is CASSVGGTVKETQYF. CDR3 nucleotides: TGTGCCAGCAGCGTGGGGGGGACCGTTAAAGAGACCCAGTACTTC.

The chain combines TRBV25-1 with TRBJ1-5, with D possibly being TRBD1 (6 bases). CDR3 size: 16 residues. V was cut by 5 bases and J by 4 bases, with 18 bases left in between. Germline loops: CDR1 MGHDK, CDR2 SYGVNS. The chain's CDR3 is CASSITRGGGNQPQHF. The CDR3 DNA reads TGTGCCAGCAGTATCACGAGGGGAGGGGGAAATCAGCCCCAGCATTTT.

This clone has more than one count but fewer than ten. The rearrangement links TRBV28 to TRBJ1-2; perhaps TRBD1 as D (5 bases). V shed 4 bases and J shed 3 bases, with 15 bases lying between them. Germline CDR1 reads MDHEN; CDR2 reads SYDVKM. This CDR3 contains 15 residues. CDR3 in amino acids: CASSSITTGHYGYTF. CDR3 nucleotides: TGTGCCAGCAGTTCGATCACCACAGGACACTATGGCTACACCTTC.

CDR3 nucleotides: TGTGCCAGCAGAAGGGACACATATGGCTACACCTTC. Amino acid sequence: CASRRDTYGYTF. The rearrangement joins TRBV6-5 to TRBJ1-2, with D tentatively TRBD1 (6 bases). CDR1 and CDR2 (germline): MNHEY, SVGAGI. This CDR3 contains 12 residues. Trimming took 6 bases from V and 5 from J, leaving 10 bases between them.

This clone was seen more than once but under ten times. The chain uses TRBV2 and TRBJ2-7; 10 bases agree with TRBD2. The CDR3 loop spans 14 amino acids. CDR1 is SNHLY and CDR2 is FYNNEI in the germline V gene. V was clipped by 4 bases and J by 3 bases; unmatched bases: 3. CDR3 in amino acids: CASSAGLANYEQYF. The CDR3, as DNA: TGTGCCAGCAGTGCGGGACTAGCGAACTACGAGCAGTACTTC.

This chain uses TRBV6-5 with TRBJ1-2; 8 bases fit TRBD1. CDR3 length equals 11 residues. The junction had 2 bases not matched to a gene; V was cut back by 10 bases and J by 4 bases. CDR1 is MNHEY and CDR2 is SVGAGI in the germline V gene. The CDR3 bases are TGTGCCACAACAGGGGGCTATGGCTACACCTTC. Amino acid sequence: CATTGGYGYTF.

This clone was seen a handful of times. The chain employs TRBV5-4 and TRBJ2-5; D might be TRBD2 (6 bases). The CDR3 has 14 residues. In germline, CDR1 is SGHNT, CDR2 YYREEE (reference sequence). Trimming took off 4 bases at V and 1 base at J, with 11 bases between the two ends. The CDR3 reads CASSTRLVQETQYF. The CDR3 nucleotides are TGTGCCAGCAGCACCCGACTAGTCCAAGAGACCCAGTACTTC.

The rearrangement joins TRBV25-1 to TRBJ2-7, with 11 positions matching TRBD1. The CDR3 is 14 amino acids. Germline loops: CDR1 MGHDK, CDR2 SYGVNS. V dropped 4 bases and J dropped 3; count of bases not matched to a gene: 2. The CDR3 loop is CASSAGTGGYEQYF. CDR3 in DNA: TGTGCCAGCAGTGCCGGGACAGGGGGCTACGAGCAGTACTTC.

V gene TRBV27 combines with J gene TRBJ2-1; 15 positions agree with TRBD2. The CDR3 length is 20 residues. Germline V lookup: CDR1 MNHEY, CDR2 SMNVEV (reference sequence). The junction had 11 bases not matched to a gene; V was cut back by 3 bases and J by 2 bases. The CDR3 is CASSFLRTSGGAVPYNEQFF. The CDR3 DNA reads as TGTGCCAGCAGTTTTCTACGGACTAGCGGGGGGGCCGTTCCCTACAATGAGCAGTTCTTC.

The J gene is TRBJ2-3, the V gene TRBV11-2, with TRBD1 as a possible D gene (5 bases). There are 16 residues in the CDR3. Germline V CDR1 and CDR2: SGHAT, FQNNGV. Trimming left V 3 bases short and J 7 bases short, with 20 bases between. The CDR3 DNA follows: TGTGCCAGCAGCTTGGGCCAGGGCCCTATTGGTCATACGCAGTATTTT. Protein sequence: CASSLGQGPIGHTQYF. The whole variable domain, remainder taken from reference TRBV11-2 and TRBJ2-3, is EAGVAQSPRYKIIEKRQSVAFWCNPISGHATLYWYQQILGQGPKLLIQFQNNGVVDDSQLPKDRFSAERLKGVDSTLKIQPAKLEDSAVYLCASSLGQGPIGHTQYFGPGTRLTVL.

This chain uses TRBV11-3 with TRBJ2-5; D ambiguous. The CDR3 is 12 amino acids. Trimming took 6 bases from V and 4 from J, leaving 9 bases between them. Germline loops: CDR1 SGHNT, CDR2 YENEEA. The CDR3 is CASSMSGETQYF. The CDR3 DNA follows: TGTGCCAGCAGTATGTCGGGAGAGACCCAGTACTTC. The complete variable domain, with remaining parts taken from reference TRBV11-3 and TRBJ2-5, reads EAGVVQSPRYKIIEKKQPVAFWCNPISGHNTLYWYLQNLGQGPELLIRYENEEAVDDSQLPKDRFSAERLKGVDSTLKIQPAELGDSAVYLCASSMSGETQYFGPGTRLLVL.

This clone was seen a handful of times. The chain carries TRBV18 and TRBJ1-5; 9 bases agree with TRBD1. The CDR3 extends over 14 amino acids. V lost 5 bases and J lost 4; bases outside the gene matches: 3. Germline V gene sequence: CDR1 KGHSH, CDR2 LQKENI. The CDR3 nucleotides read TGTGCCAGCTCAGCGGGGACAGGGAATCAGCCCCAGCATTTT. This translates into CASSAGTGNQPQHF. Complete variable domain (other parts from reference TRBV18 and TRBJ1-5): NAGVMQNPRHLVRRRGQEARLRCSPMKGHSHVYWYRQLPEEGLKFMVYLQKENIIDESGMPKERFSAEFPKEGPSILRIQQVVRGDSAAYFCASSAGTGNQPQHFGDGTRLSIL.

J is TRBJ2-1 and V is TRBV11-1; TRBD2 aligns across 9 bases. V trimming: 5 bases; J trimming: 3 bases; junction bases outside the gene matches: 8. Looked up from germline, CDR1 is SGHAT and CDR2 is FQDESV (reference sequence). The CDR3 spans 16 residues. In nucleotides, the CDR3 is TGTGCCAGCAGCCCTACAGGGACTAGCCTCTACAATGAGCAGTTCTTC. Its protein product is CASSPTGTSLYNEQFF.

This clone came up a few times. The chain has TRBV9 and TRBJ2-7; 8 bases align to TRBD1. The CDR3 totals 16 residues. Germline CDR1 reads SGDLS; CDR2 reads YYNGEE. J lost 7 bases, V lost 0 bases, and 12 bases had no gene match. The CDR3 region is CASSVDRWAGGREQYF. CDR3 DNA sequence: TGTGCCAGCAGCGTAGATAGATGGGCAGGGGGCCGAGAGCAGTACTTC.

This clone has just a few counts. This rearrangement joins TRBV5-1 to TRBJ2-3; D is undetermined. Germline-derived CDR1 and CDR2 are SGHRS and YFSETQ. V shed 4 bases and J shed 5 bases, with 11 bases lying between them. The CDR3 has 13 residues. CDR3 in DNA: TGCGCCAGCAGCCAAGAGGTGGAAGATACGCAGTATTTT. Protein: CASSQEVEDTQYF.

This clone was detected a few times. This chain connects TRBV19 to TRBJ2-1; TRBD2 aligns across 13 bases. The CDR3 sequence is 16 residues long. With 5 bases clipped from V and 8 bases from J, the junction kept 9 bases outside the gene matches. From germline, CDR1 is LNHDA and CDR2 SQIVND (reference sequence). Here the CDR3 DNA reads TGTGCCAGTAGTGCCACTAGCGGGGGGGCGCGACATGAGCAGTTCTTC. This codes for CASSATSGGARHEQFF.

There are a few counts of this clone. The chain employs TRBV30 and TRBJ1-1; perhaps TRBD1 as D (5 bases). The CDR3 is made up of 12 amino acids. The germline gives CDR1 GTSNPN, CDR2 SVGIG (reference sequence). The V end lost 1 base, the J end lost 10 bases, and 13 bases lay between the germline ends. Here the CDR3 DNA reads TGTGCCTGGAGTGGAACAGGTGGAGTAGCTTTCTTT. Amino acid sequence: CAWSGTGGVAFF. Variable domain in full (rest from reference TRBV30 and TRBJ1-1): SQTIHQWPATLVQPVGSPLSLECTVEGTSNPNLYWYRQAAGRGLQLLFYSVGIGQISSEVPQNLSASRPQDRQFILSSKKLLLSDSGFYLCAWSGTGGVAFFGQGTRLTVV.

V gene TRBV29-1 combines with J gene TRBJ2-3; TRBD2 matches 12 bases. Per germline, CDR1 SQVTM and CDR2 ANQGSEA. This CDR3 is built from 14 residues. The V gene end was trimmed by 6 bases and the J gene end by 6 bases; junction bases not matched to a gene: 7. The CDR3 sequence: CSVATSGSWDTQYF. The CDR3 nucleotides read TGCAGCGTAGCGACTAGCGGGAGTTGGGATACGCAGTATTTT.

This clone was picked up a small number of times. The chain employs TRBV7-9 and TRBJ1-1, with D possibly TRBD1 on 6 matching bases. Looked up from germline, CDR1 is SEHNR and CDR2 is FQNEAQ (reference sequence). The CDR3 extends over 14 amino acids. Trimming took 3 bases from V and 2 from J, leaving 10 bases between them. CDR3 nucleotide sequence: TGTGCCAGCAGCTTTCAGGGGATCAACACTGAAGCTTTCTTT. Translated, it gives CASSFQGINTEAFF.

The V call is TRBV11-2, the J call TRBJ2-7, with 8 bases aligning to TRBD1. This CDR3 has 15 amino acids. The germline gives CDR1 SGHAT, CDR2 FQNNGV. V trimming: 5 bases; J trimming: 5 bases; junction bases outside the gene matches: 11. The CDR3 bases are TGTGCCAGCAGCCCCACCGCCGACAGGGGCCACGAGCAGTACTTC. Its translation: CASSPTADRGHEQYF.

The genes are TRBV6-5 and TRBJ2-3, with 9 bases lining up with TRBD2. Germline-derived CDR1 and CDR2 are MNHEY and SVGAGI. CDR3 length: 16 residues. V lost 2 bases to trimming and J lost 5 bases; unmatched junction nucleotides: 8. The CDR3 region is CASSYGGGGAGDTQYF. As DNA, the CDR3 is TGTGCCAGCAGTTACGGCGGCGGGGGGGCAGGAGATACGCAGTATTTT.

The chain is built from TRBV6-5 and TRBJ2-1; D unclear. This CDR3 is 13 amino acids long. Germline CDR1 is MNHEY and CDR2 is SVGAGI. V was clipped by 0 bases and J by 10 bases, with 10 bases between them. For the CDR3, the DNA is TGTGCCAGCAGTTACTCGATGAGGCGGGAGCAGTTCTTC. It is translated as CASSYSMRREQFF.

In DNA, the CDR3 is TGTGCCAGCAGTGACCCTACGGTGGCCAAAAACATTCAGTACTTC. Translating it yields CASSDPTVAKNIQYF. The rearrangement links TRBV25-1 to TRBJ2-4; D is unresolved. Germline CDR1 and CDR2: MGHDK and SYGVNS. Deletions cut 3 bases from V and 1 base from J, with 10 bases between. CDR3 length: 15 amino acids.

V gene TRBV5-4 combines with J gene TRBJ2-3; TRBD2 is a possible D gene (6 bases). The V end lost 0 bases, the J end lost 1 base, and 9 bases lay between the germline ends. This CDR3 has 15 amino acids. The germline V gene encodes CDR1 SGHNT and CDR2 YYREEE (reference sequence). CDR3 in DNA: TGTGCCAGCAGCTTGGGGGGGGTTCGCACAGATACGCAGTATTTT. It is translated as CASSLGGVRTDTQYF.

The chain recombines TRBV4-1 with TRBJ2-3, with D maybe TRBD2 (6 bases). This CDR3 is built from 16 residues. Trimming took off 0 bases at V and 1 base at J, with 11 bases between the two ends. CDR1 is MGHRA, CDR2 YSYEKL, per germline. As DNA, the CDR3 is TGCGCCAGCAGCCAAGATGTGGGCGGGGGCACAGATACGCAGTATTTT. Protein: CASSQDVGGGTDTQYF.

This chain joins TRBV30 and TRBJ2-7; perhaps TRBD1 as D (8 bases). The germline gives CDR1 GTSNPN, CDR2 SVGIG (reference sequence). The CDR3 length is 21 residues. V lost 0 bases and J 3 bases, leaving 33 bases between the germline ends. The CDR3 loop is CAWSVRSAGQENFSRLYEQYF. The CDR3 bases are TGTGCCTGGAGTGTACGCTCAGCGGGACAGGAAAATTTCTCTAGACTCTACGAGCAGTACTTC.

This clone was picked up a small number of times. The identical CDR3 is also encoded by other nucleotide sequences in the sample. The chain is built from TRBV6-5 and TRBJ1-2; D remains unclear. The V end was cut by 0 bases, the J end by 4 bases, with 9 bases between. The CDR3 length is 14 residues. Per germline, CDR1 MNHEY and CDR2 SVGAGI. This chain's CDR3 is CASSYSRGGYGYTF. The CDR3 DNA follows: TGTGCCAGCAGTTACTCCCGCGGTGGCTATGGCTACACCTTC.

This clone was detected a few times. The chain is built from TRBV27 and TRBJ1-2; no clear D. V was clipped by 2 bases and J by 8 bases, with 15 bases between them. Germline V lookup: CDR1 MNHEY, CDR2 SMNVEV (reference sequence). The CDR3 contains 14 residues. This chain's CDR3 is CASSLKPHRRGYTF. In nucleotides, the CDR3 is TGTGCCAGCAGTTTAAAGCCCCACCGGCGGGGCTACACCTTC.

This clone has only a few counts. The rearrangement uses TRBV21-1 and TRBJ1-1. TRBV21-1 is a documented pseudogene. This CDR3 contains 12 residues. DNA for the CDR3: TGTGCCAGCAGCAAACGGGGCACTGAAGCTTTCTTT. Encoded protein: CASSKRGTEAFF.

This clone has a handful of counts. This chain's CDR3 is CASSHSDSLSYEQYF. The CDR3 DNA is TGCGCCAGCAGCCACTCGGACAGCCTTTCCTACGAGCAGTACTTC. The V and J genes are TRBV4-3 and TRBJ2-7; D is perhaps TRBD1 (6 bases). In germline, CDR1 is LGHNA, CDR2 YSLEER. Trimming removed 3 bases from V and 1 base from J, with 13 bases in between. CDR3 length equals 15 residues.